These 18 T cell receptor beta chains originate from one sample sequenced in a study of blood T cell repertoires in COVID-19. The table came from immunoSEQ multiplex PCR; TCRdb's copy has only in-frame clones and leaves some out. Of roughly 120,000 clones in the sample, 80% are singletons; the top ten hold less than 2%. The sequencing sample was made of peripheral blood. Source of these receptors: a man aged 65 to 79 with acute or convalescent COVID-19.

The rearrangement links TRBV15 to TRBJ2-5, with unresolved D. The CDR3 sequence is 14 residues long. The germline gives CDR1 LNHNV, CDR2 YYDKDF (reference sequence). The V end was cut by 8 bases, the J end by 2 bases, with 15 bases between. CDR3 sequence reads: CATAIPALQETQYF. CDR3 in DNA: TGTGCCACCGCCATTCCTGCGCTACAAGAGACCCAGTACTTC.

V and J are TRBV6-6 and TRBJ1-5, with 10 nucleotides matching TRBD1. V lost 0 bases and J lost 6; bases outside the gene matches: 2. The CDR3 length is 15 residues. From germline, CDR1 is MNHNY and CDR2 SVGAGI (reference sequence). CDR3 DNA sequence: TGTGCCAGCAGTTACTCGCGACAGGGGGCTCAGCCCCAGCATTTT. Translation gives CASSYSRQGAQPQHF.

The chain recombines TRBV15 with TRBJ1-2, with a tentative D call TRBD1 (6 bases). This CDR3 has 16 amino acids. From germline, CDR1 is LNHNV and CDR2 YYDKDF (reference sequence). V shed 4 bases and J shed 4 bases, with 19 bases lying between them. The CDR3 DNA sequence: TGTGCCACCAGCAACCTTGCTGGACAGCGACCCTATGGCTACACCTTC. Translated, it gives CATSNLAGQRPYGYTF.

The chain uses TRBV11-3 and TRBJ1-1, with unresolved D. The germline V gene encodes CDR1 SGHNT and CDR2 YENEEA. This CDR3 has 13 amino acids. Trimming took off 4 bases at V and 1 base at J, with 7 bases between the two ends. CDR3 in amino acids: CASSSPGNTEAFF. The CDR3 DNA reads as TGTGCCAGCAGCTCCCCGGGGAACACTGAAGCTTTCTTT.

This rearrangement joins TRBV30 to TRBJ2-1, with D unclear. The CDR3 contains 12 residues. The V and J ends lost 3 bases and 9 bases respectively, with 12 bases between them. Germline CDR1 reads GTSNPN; CDR2 reads SVGIG (reference sequence). The CDR3 DNA follows: TGTGCCTGGAGATCACCGCGGAGTGAGCAGTTCTTC. This encodes CAWRSPRSEQFF.

A few counts support this clone. The rearrangement joins TRBV5-6 to TRBJ2-4, with TRBD1 identical over 11 bases. Trimming took 4 bases from V and 6 from J; bases not matched to a gene: 9. The CDR3 is made up of 16 amino acids. Germline values: CDR1 SGHDT, CDR2 YYEEEE. The CDR3 sequence is CASSRQGQGVPNIQYF. The CDR3 DNA reads TGTGCCAGCAGCAGGCAGGGACAGGGGGTCCCAAACATTCAGTACTTC.

The chain combines TRBV5-1 with TRBJ1-1; possibly TRBD1 for D (5 bases). CDR1 and CDR2 (germline): SGHRS, YFSETQ. The CDR3 consists of 15 residues. V lost 0 bases, J lost 7 bases, and 16 bases lay in between. CDR3 sequence reads: CASSLAAGPQGEAFF. The CDR3 DNA sequence: TGCGCCAGCAGCTTGGCTGCAGGACCCCAGGGTGAAGCTTTCTTT.

This chain uses TRBV3-1 (or the pseudogene TRBV3-2) with TRBJ1-1; D not resolved. The V and J ends lost 0 bases and 5 bases respectively, with 13 bases between them. The CDR3 has 15 residues. CDR1 is LGHDT and CDR2 is YNNKEL in the germline V gene (reference sequence). CDR3 amino acids: CASSQEASGRTEAFF. For the CDR3, the DNA is TGTGCCAGCAGCCAAGAAGCATCAGGTCGGACTGAAGCTTTCTTT.

This clone was seen at least ten times. The rearrangement uses TRBV19 and TRBJ2-7; weak D call: TRBD2 (7 bases). Germline V lookup: CDR1 LNHDA, CDR2 SQIVND (reference sequence). Trimming removed 5 bases at V and 3 bases at J, with 17 bases between. The CDR3 is made up of 15 amino acids. This CDR3 reads CASSEGGTAGYEQYF. CDR3 DNA sequence: TGTGCCAGTAGTGAGGGGGGGACGGCAGGCTACGAGCAGTACTTC.

This CDR3 is CASSQEGRQGTASSYNSPLHF. The DNA for the CDR3 is TGTGCCAGCAGCCAAGAGGGAAGACAGGGAACCGCCAGCTCCTATAATTCACCCCTCCACTTT. The rearrangement joins TRBV4-2 to TRBJ1-6, with 7 bases identical to TRBD1. The length of the CDR3 is 21 residues. Losses at the gene ends were 0 bases for V and 0 bases for J; bases not matched to a gene: 14. Germline CDR1 reads LGHNA; CDR2 reads YNFKEQ.

The gene calls are TRBV9 and TRBJ1-1; no firm D call. Germline loops: CDR1 SGDLS, CDR2 YYNGEE. CDR3 length equals 14 residues. V was shortened by 1 base and J by 5 bases, with 12 bases between the two germline ends. The CDR3 region has the DNA TGTGCCAGCAGCGTAATGGGGAGACGGACTGAAGCTTTCTTT. Its protein product is CASSVMGRRTEAFF.

The rearrangement joins TRBV3-1 (or the pseudogene TRBV3-2) to TRBJ1-1; D unclear. CDR3 length equals 13 residues. V lost 0 bases, J lost 4 bases, and 6 bases lay in between. CDR1 and CDR2 from the germline V gene are LGHDT and YNNKEL (reference sequence). CDR3 protein: CASSQDRITEAFF. The DNA for the CDR3 is TGTGCCAGCAGCCAAGACAGGATCACTGAAGCTTTCTTT.

DNA for the CDR3: TGTGCCAGCAGCAAGCCGGGGAGCGGGGGGAACACTGAAGCTTTCTTT. Protein: CASSKPGSGGNTEAFF. The rearrangement uses TRBV6-6 and TRBJ1-1, with a weak D call TRBD1 (5 bases). This CDR3 is built from 16 residues. With 6 bases removed from V and 1 base from J, the gap between germline ends came to 18 bases. CDR1 MNHNY and CDR2 SVGAGI come from the germline V gene (reference sequence).

This chain links TRBV10-3 with TRBJ2-1, with D unclear. CDR3 length: 14 residues. The V gene's germline CDR1 is ENHRY and CDR2 SYGVKD. Trimming removed 0 bases from V and 6 bases from J, with 9 bases in between. The CDR3 DNA follows: TGTGCCATCAGTGAGTCGCACAGACGCAATGAGCAGTTCTTC. Translation: CAISESHRRNEQFF.

The chain uses TRBV4-2 and TRBJ2-3, with TRBD1 as a possible D gene (6 bases). The germline gives CDR1 LGHNA, CDR2 YNFKEQ. V was cut by 0 bases and J by 4 bases, with 8 bases left in between. CDR3 length: 14 residues. The CDR3 sequence: CASSQEGAADTQYF. Here the CDR3 DNA reads TGTGCCAGCAGCCAAGAGGGGGCCGCAGATACGCAGTATTTT.

The rearrangement uses TRBV10-3 and TRBJ2-5, with a weak D call TRBD2 (5 bases). This CDR3 region has 14 residues. Germline CDR1 and CDR2: ENHRY and SYGVKD. Trimming removed 7 bases at V and 2 bases at J, with 14 bases between. The CDR3 DNA follows: TGTGCCATCAAATTAGGAGGCGGACAAGAGACCCAGTACTTC. Protein: CAIKLGGGQETQYF.

V usage is TRBV6-2 or TRBV6-3 and J usage is TRBJ1-1; D gene unclear. CDR1 is MNHEY, CDR2 SVGEGT, per germline. CDR3 length equals 14 residues. Trimming removed 0 bases from V and 5 bases from J, with 10 bases in between. CDR3 sequence reads: CASSYSREGTEAFF. Written as DNA, the CDR3 is TGTGCCAGCAGTTACTCGAGAGAGGGAACTGAAGCTTTCTTT.

This clone was counted a single time. This chain uses TRBV7-9 with TRBJ2-5; D is uncertain. CDR1 is SEHNR, CDR2 FQNEAQ, per germline (reference sequence). With 1 base removed from V and 5 bases from J, the gap between germline ends came to 8 bases. The length of the CDR3 is 13 residues. DNA for the CDR3: TGTGCCAGCAGCTTAGGACTGGCGGAGACCCAGTACTTC. Amino acids: CASSLGLAETQYF.